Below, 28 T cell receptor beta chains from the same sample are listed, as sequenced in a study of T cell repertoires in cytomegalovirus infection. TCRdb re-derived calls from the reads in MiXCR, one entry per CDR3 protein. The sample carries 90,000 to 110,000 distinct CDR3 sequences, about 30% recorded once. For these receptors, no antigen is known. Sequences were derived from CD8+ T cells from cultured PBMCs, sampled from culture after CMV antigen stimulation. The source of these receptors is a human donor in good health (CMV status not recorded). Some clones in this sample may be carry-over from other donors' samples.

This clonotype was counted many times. The CDR3 nucleotides are TGTGCCAGCAGCCCTACCTCCTACGAGCAGTACTTC. As protein: CASSPTSYEQYF. The chain carries TRBV11-1 and TRBJ2-7; no reliable D call. The CDR3 covers 12 residues. Germline lookup yields CDR1 SGHAT and CDR2 FQDESV (reference sequence). Between the trimmed V and J ends, which lost 5 bases and 0 bases, there was a span of 5 bases.

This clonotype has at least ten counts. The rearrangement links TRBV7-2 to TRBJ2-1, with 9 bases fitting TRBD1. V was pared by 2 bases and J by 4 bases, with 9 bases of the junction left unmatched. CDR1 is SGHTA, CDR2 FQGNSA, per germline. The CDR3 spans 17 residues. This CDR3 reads CASSLSLRDRVYNEQFF. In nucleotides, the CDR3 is TGTGCCAGCAGCTTATCTCTAAGGGACAGGGTTTACAATGAGCAGTTCTTC.

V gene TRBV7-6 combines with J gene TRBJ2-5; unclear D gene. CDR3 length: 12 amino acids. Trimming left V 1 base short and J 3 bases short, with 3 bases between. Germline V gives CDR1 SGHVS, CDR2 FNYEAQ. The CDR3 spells CASSLVEETQYF. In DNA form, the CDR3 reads TGTGCCAGCAGCTTAGTTGAAGAGACCCAGTACTTC.

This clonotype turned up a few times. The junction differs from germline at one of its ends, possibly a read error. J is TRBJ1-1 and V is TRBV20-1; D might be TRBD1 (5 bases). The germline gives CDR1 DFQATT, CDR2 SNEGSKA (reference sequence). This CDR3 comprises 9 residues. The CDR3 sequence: CSARGRDVF. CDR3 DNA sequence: TGCAGTGCTAGAGGCAGGGACGTTTTT.

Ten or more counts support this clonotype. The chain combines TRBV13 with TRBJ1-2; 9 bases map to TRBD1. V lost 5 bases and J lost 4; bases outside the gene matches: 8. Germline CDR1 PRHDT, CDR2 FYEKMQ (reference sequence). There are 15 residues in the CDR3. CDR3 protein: CASSPRQGDVYGYTF. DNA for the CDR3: TGTGCCAGCAGCCCAAGACAGGGGGATGTCTATGGCTACACCTTC.

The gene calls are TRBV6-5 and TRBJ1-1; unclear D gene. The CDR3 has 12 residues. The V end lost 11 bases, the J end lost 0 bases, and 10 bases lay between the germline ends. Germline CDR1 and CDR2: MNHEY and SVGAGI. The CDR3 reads CAAQGLNTEAFF. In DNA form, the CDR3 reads TGTGCCGCTCAAGGTTTGAACACTGAAGCTTTCTTT.

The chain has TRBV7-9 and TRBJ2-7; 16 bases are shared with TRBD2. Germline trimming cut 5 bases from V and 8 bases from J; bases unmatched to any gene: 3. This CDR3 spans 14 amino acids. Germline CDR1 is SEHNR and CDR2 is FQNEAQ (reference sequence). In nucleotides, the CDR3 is TGTGCCAGCAGCGGGACTAGCGGGGGGGCCCAGCAGTACTTC. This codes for CASSGTSGGAQQYF. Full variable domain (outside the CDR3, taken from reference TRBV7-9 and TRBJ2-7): DTGVSQNPRHKITKRGQNVTFRCDPISEHNRLYWYRQTLGQGPEFLTYFQNEAQLEKSRLLSDRFSAERPKGSFSTLEIQRTEQGDSAMYLCASSGTSGGAQQYFGPGTRLTVT.

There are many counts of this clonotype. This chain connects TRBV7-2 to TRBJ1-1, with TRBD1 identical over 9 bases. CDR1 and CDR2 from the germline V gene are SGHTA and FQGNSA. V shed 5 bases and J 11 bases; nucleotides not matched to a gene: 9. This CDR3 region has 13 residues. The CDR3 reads CASSHTTGGQAFF. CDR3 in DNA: TGTGCCAGCAGCCATACAACAGGGGGCCAGGCTTTCTTT.

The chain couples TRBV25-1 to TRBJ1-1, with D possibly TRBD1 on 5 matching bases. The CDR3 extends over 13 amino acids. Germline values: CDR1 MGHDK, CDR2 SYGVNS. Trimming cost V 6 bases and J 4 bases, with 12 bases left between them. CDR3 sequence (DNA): TGTGCCAGCAGCGTGGGGGAACGCACTGAAGCTTTCTTT. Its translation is CASSVGERTEAFF. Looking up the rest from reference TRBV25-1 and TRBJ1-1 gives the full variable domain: EADIYQTPRYLVIGTGKKITLECSQTMGHDKMYWYQQDPGMELHLIHYSYGVNSTEKGDLSSESTVSRIRTEHFPLTLESARPSHTSQYLCASSVGERTEAFFGQGTRLTVV.

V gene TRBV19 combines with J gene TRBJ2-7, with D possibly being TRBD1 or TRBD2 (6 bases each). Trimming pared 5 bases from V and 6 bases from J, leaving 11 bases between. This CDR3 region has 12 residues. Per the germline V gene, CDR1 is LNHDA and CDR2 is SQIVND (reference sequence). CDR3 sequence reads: CASSYGGVEQYF. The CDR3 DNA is TGTGCCAGTAGTTACGGGGGCGTCGAGCAGTACTTC.

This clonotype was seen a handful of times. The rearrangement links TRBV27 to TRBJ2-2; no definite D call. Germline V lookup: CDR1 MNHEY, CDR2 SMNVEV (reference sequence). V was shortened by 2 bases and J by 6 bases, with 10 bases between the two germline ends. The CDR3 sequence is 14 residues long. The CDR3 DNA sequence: TGTGCCAGCAGTTTAATTTCCGGCTCCGGGGAGCTGTTTTTT. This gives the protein CASSLISGSGELFF.

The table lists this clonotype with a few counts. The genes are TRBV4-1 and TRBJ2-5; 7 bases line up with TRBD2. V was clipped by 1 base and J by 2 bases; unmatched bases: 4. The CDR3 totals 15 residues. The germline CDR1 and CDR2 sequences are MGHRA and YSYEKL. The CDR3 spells CASSQVGGNQETQYF. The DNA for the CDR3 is TGCGCCAGCAGCCAAGTCGGGGGGAATCAAGAGACCCAGTACTTC.

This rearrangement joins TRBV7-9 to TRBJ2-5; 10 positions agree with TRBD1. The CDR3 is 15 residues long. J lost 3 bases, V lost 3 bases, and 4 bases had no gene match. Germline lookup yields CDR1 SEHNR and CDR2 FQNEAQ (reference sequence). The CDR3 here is CASSLGQGLEETQYF. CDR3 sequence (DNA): TGTGCCAGCAGCTTGGGACAGGGGTTGGAAGAGACCCAGTACTTC.

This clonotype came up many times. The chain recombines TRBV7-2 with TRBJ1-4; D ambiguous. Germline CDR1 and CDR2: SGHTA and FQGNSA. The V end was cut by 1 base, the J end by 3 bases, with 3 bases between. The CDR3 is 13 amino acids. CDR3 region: CASSLVSNEKLFF. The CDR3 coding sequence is TGTGCCAGCAGCTTAGTCTCTAATGAAAAACTGTTTTTT.

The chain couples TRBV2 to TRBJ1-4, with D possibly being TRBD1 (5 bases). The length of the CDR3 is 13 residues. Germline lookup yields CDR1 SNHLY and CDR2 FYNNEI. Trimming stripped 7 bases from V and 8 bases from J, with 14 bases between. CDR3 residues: CASTRVLGEKLFF. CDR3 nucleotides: TGTGCCAGCACCAGGGTCCTCGGAGAAAAACTGTTTTTT. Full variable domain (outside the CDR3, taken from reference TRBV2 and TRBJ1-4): EPEVTQTPSHQVTQMGQEVILRCVPISNHLYFYWYRQILGQKVEFLVSFYNNEISEKSEIFDDQFSVERPDGSNFTLKIRSTKLEDSAMYFCASTRVLGEKLFFGSGTQLSVL.

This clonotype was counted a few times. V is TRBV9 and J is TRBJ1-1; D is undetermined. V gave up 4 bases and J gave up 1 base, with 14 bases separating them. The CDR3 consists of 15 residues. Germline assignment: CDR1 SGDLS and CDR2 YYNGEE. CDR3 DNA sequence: TGTGCCAGCAGCCCCGAAGACCCAGCGAACACTGAAGCTTTCTTT. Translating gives CASSPEDPANTEAFF.

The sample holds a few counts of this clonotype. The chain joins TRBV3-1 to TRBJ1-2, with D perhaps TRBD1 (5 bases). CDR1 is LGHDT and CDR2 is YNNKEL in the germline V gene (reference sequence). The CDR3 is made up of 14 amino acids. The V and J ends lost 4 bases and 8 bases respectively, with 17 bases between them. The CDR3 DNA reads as TGTGCCAGCAGCCCCAGGGTGGCGCCGGCGGGCTACACCTTC. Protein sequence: CASSPRVAPAGYTF.

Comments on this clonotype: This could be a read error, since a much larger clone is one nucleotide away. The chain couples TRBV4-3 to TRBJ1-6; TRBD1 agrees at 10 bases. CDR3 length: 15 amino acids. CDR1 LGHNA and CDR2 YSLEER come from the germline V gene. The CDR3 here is CASSLMGQGNSLLHF. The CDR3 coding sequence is TGCGCCAGCAGCCTCATGGGACAGGGGAATTCACTCCTCCACTTT.

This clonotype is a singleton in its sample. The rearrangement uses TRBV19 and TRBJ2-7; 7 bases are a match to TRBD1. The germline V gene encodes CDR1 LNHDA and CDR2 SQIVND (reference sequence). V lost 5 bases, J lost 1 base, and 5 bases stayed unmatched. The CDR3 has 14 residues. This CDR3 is CASSAQGSSYEQYF. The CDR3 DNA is TGTGCCAGTAGTGCACAGGGGTCTTCCTACGAGCAGTACTTC.

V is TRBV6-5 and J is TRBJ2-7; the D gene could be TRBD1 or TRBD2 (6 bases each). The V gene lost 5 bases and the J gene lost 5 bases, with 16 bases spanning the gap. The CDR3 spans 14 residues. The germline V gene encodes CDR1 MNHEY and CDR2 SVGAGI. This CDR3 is CASSVQGGTNEQYF. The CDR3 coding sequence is TGTGCCAGCAGTGTACAGGGAGGCACGAACGAGCAGTACTTC.

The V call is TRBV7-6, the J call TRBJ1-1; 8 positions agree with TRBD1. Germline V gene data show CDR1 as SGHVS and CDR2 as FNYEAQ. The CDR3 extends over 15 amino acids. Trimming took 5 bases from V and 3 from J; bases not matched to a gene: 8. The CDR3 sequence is CASSPTMDRDTEAFF. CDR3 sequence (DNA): TGTGCCAGCAGCCCGACGATGGACAGGGACACTGAAGCTTTCTTT.

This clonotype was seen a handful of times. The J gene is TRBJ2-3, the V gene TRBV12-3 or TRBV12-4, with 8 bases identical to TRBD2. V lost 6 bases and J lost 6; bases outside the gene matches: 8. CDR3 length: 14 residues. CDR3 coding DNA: TGTGCCAGCAGCAAAGCTAGCGGGTGGGATACGCAGTATTTT. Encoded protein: CASSKASGWDTQYF.

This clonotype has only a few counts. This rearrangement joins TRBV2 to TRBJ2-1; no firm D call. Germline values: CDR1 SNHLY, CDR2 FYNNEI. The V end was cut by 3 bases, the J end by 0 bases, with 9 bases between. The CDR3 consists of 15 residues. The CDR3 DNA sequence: TGTGCCAGCAGTGAGGGCAGTTTCTCCTACAATGAGCAGTTCTTC. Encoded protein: CASSEGSFSYNEQFF.

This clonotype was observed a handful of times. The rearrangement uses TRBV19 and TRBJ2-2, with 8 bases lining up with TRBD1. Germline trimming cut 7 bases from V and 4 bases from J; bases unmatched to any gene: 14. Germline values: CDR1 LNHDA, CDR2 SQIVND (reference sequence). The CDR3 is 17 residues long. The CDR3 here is CASNLLGQGASTGELFF. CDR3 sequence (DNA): TGTGCCAGTAACCTTTTGGGGCAGGGGGCTAGCACCGGGGAGCTGTTTTTT.

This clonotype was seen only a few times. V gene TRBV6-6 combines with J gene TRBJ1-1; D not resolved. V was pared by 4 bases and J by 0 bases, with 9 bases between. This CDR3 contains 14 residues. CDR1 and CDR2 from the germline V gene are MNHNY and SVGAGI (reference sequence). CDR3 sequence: CASSFQAMNTEAFF. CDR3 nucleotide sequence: TGTGCCAGCAGTTTTCAGGCCATGAACACTGAAGCTTTCTTT.

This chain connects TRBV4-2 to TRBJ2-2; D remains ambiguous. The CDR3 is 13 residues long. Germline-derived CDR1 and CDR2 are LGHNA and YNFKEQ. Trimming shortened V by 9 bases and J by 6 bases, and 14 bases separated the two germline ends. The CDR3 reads CASLGETSGELFF. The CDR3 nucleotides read TGTGCCAGTTTAGGCGAAACTTCCGGGGAGCTGTTTTTT.

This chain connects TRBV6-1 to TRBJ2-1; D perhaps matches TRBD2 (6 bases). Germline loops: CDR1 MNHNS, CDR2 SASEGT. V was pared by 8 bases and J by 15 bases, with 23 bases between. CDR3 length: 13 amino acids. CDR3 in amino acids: CASFFRGLGLWFF. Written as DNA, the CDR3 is TGTGCCAGCTTCTTTCGGGGGTTGGGACTTTGGTTCTTC.

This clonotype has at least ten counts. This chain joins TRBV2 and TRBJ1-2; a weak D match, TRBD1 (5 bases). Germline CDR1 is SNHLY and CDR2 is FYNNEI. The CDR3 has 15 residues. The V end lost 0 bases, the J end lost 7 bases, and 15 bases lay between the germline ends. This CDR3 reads CASSEAESGLFGYTF. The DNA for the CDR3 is TGTGCCAGCAGTGAAGCGGAGTCGGGACTCTTTGGCTACACCTTC.